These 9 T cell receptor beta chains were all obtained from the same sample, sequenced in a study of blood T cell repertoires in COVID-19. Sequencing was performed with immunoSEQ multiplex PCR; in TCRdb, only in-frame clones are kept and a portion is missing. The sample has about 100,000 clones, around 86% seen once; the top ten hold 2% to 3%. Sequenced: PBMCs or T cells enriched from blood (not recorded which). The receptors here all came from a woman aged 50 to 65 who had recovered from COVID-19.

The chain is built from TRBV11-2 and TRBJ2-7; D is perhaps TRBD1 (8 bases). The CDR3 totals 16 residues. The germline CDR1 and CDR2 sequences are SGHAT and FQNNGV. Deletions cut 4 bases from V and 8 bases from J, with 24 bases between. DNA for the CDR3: TGTGCCAGCAGCTCAACAGGGGGAGGGATTGGCGTACAGCAGTACTTC. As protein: CASSSTGGGIGVQQYF.

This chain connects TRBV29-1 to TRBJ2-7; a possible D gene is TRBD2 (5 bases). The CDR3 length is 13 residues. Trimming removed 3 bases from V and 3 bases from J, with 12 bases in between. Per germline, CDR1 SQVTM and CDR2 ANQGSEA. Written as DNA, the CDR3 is TGCAGCGTTGAGGTGGGGAGTGTCTACGAGCAGTACTTC. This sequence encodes CSVEVGSVYEQYF.

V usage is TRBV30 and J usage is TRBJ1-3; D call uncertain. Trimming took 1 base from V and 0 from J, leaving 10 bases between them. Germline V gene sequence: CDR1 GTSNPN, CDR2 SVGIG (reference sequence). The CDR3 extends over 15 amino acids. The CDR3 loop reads CAWSAGQVSGNTIYF. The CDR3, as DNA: TGTGCCTGGAGTGCTGGGCAAGTCTCTGGAAACACCATATATTTT.

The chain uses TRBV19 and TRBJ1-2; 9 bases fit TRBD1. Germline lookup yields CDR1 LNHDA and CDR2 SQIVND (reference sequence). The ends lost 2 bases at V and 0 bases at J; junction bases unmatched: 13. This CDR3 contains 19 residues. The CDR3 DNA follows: TGTGCCAGTAGTATAAGTCGCTTAGGACAGGGGTCGCCTAACTATGGCTACACCTTC. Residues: CASSISRLGQGSPNYGYTF.

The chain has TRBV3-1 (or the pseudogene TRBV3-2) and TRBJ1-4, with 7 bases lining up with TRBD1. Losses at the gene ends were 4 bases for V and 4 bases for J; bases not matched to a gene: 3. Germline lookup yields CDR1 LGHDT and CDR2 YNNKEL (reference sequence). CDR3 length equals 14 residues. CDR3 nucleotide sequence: TGTGCCAGCAGCCCGACAGGGCTTAATGAAAAACTGTTTTTT. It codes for CASSPTGLNEKLFF.

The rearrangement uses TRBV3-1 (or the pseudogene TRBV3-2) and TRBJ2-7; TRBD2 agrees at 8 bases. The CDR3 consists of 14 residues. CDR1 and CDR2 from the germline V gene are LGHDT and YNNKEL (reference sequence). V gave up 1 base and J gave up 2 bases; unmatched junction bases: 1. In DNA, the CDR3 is TGTGCCAGCAGCCAAGTAGCGGGACCCTACGAGCAGTACTTC. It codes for CASSQVAGPYEQYF.

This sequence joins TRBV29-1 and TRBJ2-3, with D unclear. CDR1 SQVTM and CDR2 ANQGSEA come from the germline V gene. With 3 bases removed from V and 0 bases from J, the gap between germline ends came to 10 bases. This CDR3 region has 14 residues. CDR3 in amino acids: CSVDPVPSTDTQYF. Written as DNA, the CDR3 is TGCAGCGTTGATCCTGTTCCTAGCACAGATACGCAGTATTTT.

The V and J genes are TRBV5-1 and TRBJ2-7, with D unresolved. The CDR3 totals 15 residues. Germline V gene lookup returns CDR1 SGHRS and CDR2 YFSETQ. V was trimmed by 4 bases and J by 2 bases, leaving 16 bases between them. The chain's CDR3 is CASSPAAGQAYEQYF. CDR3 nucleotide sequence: TGCGCCAGCAGCCCGGCTGCAGGTCAAGCCTACGAGCAGTACTTC.

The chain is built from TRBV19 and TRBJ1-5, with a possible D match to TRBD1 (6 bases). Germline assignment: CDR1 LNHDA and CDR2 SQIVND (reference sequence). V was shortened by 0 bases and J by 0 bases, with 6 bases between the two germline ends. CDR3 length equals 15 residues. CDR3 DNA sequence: TGTGCCAGTAGTATAGACAGGGGTAGCAATCAGCCCCAGCATTTT. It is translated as CASSIDRGSNQPQHF.